The present T cell receptor (beta chain) was sequenced within a study of CD4 T cells in relation to SARS-CoV-2 and coronaviruses. Assay: immunoSEQ multiplex PCR; the TCRdb copy retains only in-frame clones and omits some. The sample consists of about 21,000 clones, 74% of them appearing once. CD4+ T cells from unexposed donors were obtained before the COVID-19 pandemic (2011-2018). Isolation of CD4+ T cells took place after around 11 days in culture. Testing used SARS-CoV-2 S/N and four cold-coronavirus spikes on unexposed-donor CD4+ T cells, cells permitting. This clone was detected a few times. Its antigen is unknown. V was cut by 0 bases and J by 16 bases, with 16 bases left in between. CDR1 SNHLY and CDR2 FYNNEI come from the germline V gene. CDR3 length: 13 residues.

This clonotype originated in a human donor in good health. The chain uses TRBV2 and TRBJ2-1; D remains ambiguous. The specimen sequenced was CD4+ T cells from PBMCs, cultured in vitro. The CDR3 DNA reads as TGTGCCAGCAGTGAAGCGCGAGAGTTGGGCGCATTCTTC. Protein: CASSEARELGAFF.